One and the same sample provided the 21 T cell receptor beta chains below, sequenced in a study of T cells in Graves' hyperthyroidism and ophthalmopathy. Amplification of TCR beta CDR3 regions was performed using RNA transcripts as template. First-round RT-PCR with HTBI primers amplified the TCR CDR3 region. TCRdb redid the calling of the multiplex PCR reads with MiXCR, one entry per CDR3 protein. The table has hundreds of thousands of distinct CDR3 sequences, around 14% seen once; the top ten hold around 24%. The sequencing input was blood. These receptor sequences come from a woman younger than 45 with Graves' hyperthyroidism.

This clonotype was picked up a small number of times. The V gene is TRBV3-1, the J gene TRBJ2-1, with D possibly matching TRBD1 (6 bases). CDR1 is LGHDT and CDR2 is YNNKEL in the germline V gene (reference sequence). This CDR3 has 16 amino acids. Trimming took 0 bases from V and 4 from J, leaving 13 bases between them. CDR3: CASSQDQLTGYNEQFF. The CDR3 DNA is TGTGCCAGCAGCCAAGATCAGTTGACAGGTTACAATGAGCAGTTCTTC.

This clonotype was recorded a few times. This chain connects TRBV11-1 to TRBJ2-1; D gene unclear. This CDR3 has 18 residues. V lost 5 bases and J 7 bases, leaving 27 bases between the germline ends. Germline loops: CDR1 SGHAT, CDR2 FQDESV (reference sequence). CDR3 residues: CASSPKEGLDPWRNEQFF. CDR3 coding DNA: TGTGCCAGCAGCCCCAAGGAAGGTTTGGACCCATGGAGAAATGAGCAGTTCTTC.

This clonotype occurred a few times. The chain recombines TRBV4-3 with TRBJ2-1; D is possibly TRBD2 (5 bases). V dropped 1 base and J dropped 6 bases, with 10 bases sitting between them. The CDR3 is made up of 14 amino acids. Germline loops: CDR1 LGHNA, CDR2 YSLEER. Written as DNA, the CDR3 is TGCGCCAGCAGCCAAGTAGAGGCGGGCAATGAGCAGTTCTTC. Residues: CASSQVEAGNEQFF.

The table lists this clonotype with many counts. The chain recombines TRBV5-6 with TRBJ2-5; D is perhaps TRBD1 (5 bases). From germline, CDR1 is SGHDT and CDR2 YYEEEE. This CDR3 has 17 residues. The ends were cut back, 3 bases at V and 0 bases at J, with 18 bases in the middle. CDR3 loop: CASSSGMFRRDQETQYF. The DNA of the CDR3 is TGTGCCAGCAGCTCCGGAATGTTTCGCAGGGACCAAGAGACCCAGTACTTC.

At least ten counts were recorded for this clonotype. The chain employs TRBV28 and TRBJ1-1; D remains ambiguous. The germline V gene encodes CDR1 MDHEN and CDR2 SYDVKM. CDR3 length: 14 residues. V lost 5 bases and J 11 bases, leaving 21 bases between the germline ends. The CDR3 sequence: CASSPPGVALGAFF. As DNA, the CDR3 is TGTGCCAGCAGTCCCCCCGGGGTGGCGCTGGGGGCTTTCTTT.

The genes are TRBV11-2 and TRBJ1-2, with a weak D call TRBD1 (5 bases). The CDR3 extends over 13 amino acids. Trimming took off 6 bases at V and 8 bases at J, with 16 bases between the two ends. CDR1 is SGHAT and CDR2 is FQNNGV in the germline V gene. The CDR3 sequence: CASRLGRGTGYTF. CDR3 DNA: TGTGCCAGCAGGCTCGGGAGAGGGACGGGCTACACCTTC.

V is TRBV20-1 and J is TRBJ2-7; D is possibly TRBD1 (6 bases). Trimming pared 7 bases from V and 7 bases from J, leaving 20 bases between. CDR1 DFQATT and CDR2 SNEGSKA come from the germline V gene (reference sequence). CDR3 size: 13 residues. The CDR3 sequence: CSVAQGSPGEQYF. Here the CDR3 DNA reads TGCAGTGTGGCACAGGGTTCCCCGGGGGAGCAGTACTTC.

Only one count was recorded for this clonotype. A much larger clone lies a single base off, so this may be a read error. The rearrangement uses TRBV11-2 and TRBJ2-1; D possibly corresponds to TRBD2 (6 bases). From germline, CDR1 is SGHAT and CDR2 FQNNGV. There are 13 residues in the CDR3. For the CDR3, the DNA is TGTCCCAGCACCCTGGGGGGTTTCGATGAGCAGTTCTTC. Its translation: CPSTLGGFDEQFF. The complete variable domain, with remaining parts taken from reference TRBV11-2 and TRBJ2-1, reads EAGVAQSPRYKIIEKRQSVAFWCNPISGHATLYWYQQILGQGPKLLIQFQNNGVVDDSQLPKDRFSAERLKGVDSTLKIQPAKLEDSAVYLCPSTLGGFDEQFFGPGTRLTVL.

This clonotype was counted ten times or more. The chain uses TRBV28 and TRBJ2-5, with a weak D call TRBD2 (5 bases). The CDR3 totals 14 residues. The V end was cut by 3 bases, the J end by 3 bases, with 11 bases between. CDR1 is MDHEN, CDR2 SYDVKM, per germline. The CDR3 sequence is CASSLRLAEETQYF. CDR3 in DNA: TGTGCCAGCAGTTTGCGTCTAGCTGAAGAGACCCAGTACTTC.

Concerning this clonotype: Since a much larger clone is just one base distant, this may be a read error. The conserved closing phenylalanine or tryptophan is absent in this CDR3, likely reflecting a read error. The J gene is TRBJ2-7, the V gene TRBV2, with D possibly matching TRBD2 (6 bases). The CDR3 is 14 amino acids. Germline V CDR1 and CDR2: SNHLY, FYNNEI. V was cut by 4 bases and J by 5 bases, with 15 bases left in between. CDR3 in DNA: TGTGCCAGCAGTGTGGGGAGGCAAGGTGACGAGCAGTACCTC. Protein sequence: CASSVGRQGDEQYL.

With respect to this clonotype: No conserved phenylalanine or tryptophan ends this CDR3, so it is likely a read error. This chain uses TRBV19 with TRBJ2-1; the D gene is possibly TRBD2 (6 bases). Germline values: CDR1 LNHDA, CDR2 SQIVND (reference sequence). Between the trimmed V and J ends, which lost 5 bases and 5 bases, there was a span of 19 bases. This CDR3 comprises 16 residues. The CDR3 coding sequence is TGTGCCAGTAGTGGTGCGACCGCGGGACGCCACAATGAGCAGTTCCTC. Protein: CASSGATAGRHNEQFL.

This clonotype was counted many times. The chain is built from TRBV28 and TRBJ2-1, with D possibly called TRBD1 or TRBD2 (5 bases each). The CDR3 runs 15 residues. Germline V lookup: CDR1 MDHEN, CDR2 SYDVKM. V was trimmed by 6 bases and J by 8 bases, leaving 20 bases between them. The CDR3 sequence is CASRKAGTTVHEQFF. In DNA, the CDR3 is TGTGCCAGCAGAAAAGCCGGGACGACGGTCCATGAGCAGTTCTTC. Supplemented by reference TRBV28 and TRBJ2-1, the full variable domain reads DVKVTQSSRYLVKRTGEKVFLECVQDMDHENMFWYRQDPGLGLRLIYFSYDVKMKEKGDIPEGYSVSREKKERFSLILESASTNQTSMYLCASRKAGTTVHEQFFGPGTRLTVL.

The V and J genes are TRBV19 and TRBJ2-3; weak D call: TRBD2 (5 bases). The CDR3 covers 14 residues. The germline gives CDR1 LNHDA, CDR2 SQIVND (reference sequence). V was shortened by 5 bases and J by 2 bases, with 11 bases between the two germline ends. CDR3 sequence: CASSPREFTDTQYF. CDR3 DNA sequence: TGTGCCAGTAGTCCTCGGGAATTCACAGATACGCAGTATTTT.

This clonotype was seen more than once but under ten times. This may arise from a read error, as a much more abundant clone is one base away. The CDR3 does not end in the conserved phenylalanine or tryptophan, so this is likely a read error. The chain couples TRBV30 to TRBJ1-2; 8 bases fit TRBD1. V lost 4 bases and J lost 2; bases outside the gene matches: 0. Germline V gene sequence: CDR1 GTSNPN, CDR2 SVGIG (reference sequence). The CDR3 loop spans 12 amino acids. For the CDR3, the DNA is TGTGCCTGGACAGGGGGCAACTATGGCTACACCCTC. It yields the protein CAWTGGNYGYTL.

This clonotype showed up many times. V usage is TRBV28 and J usage is TRBJ2-3; TRBD2 agrees at 8 bases. V shed 6 bases, J shed 0 bases, and the junction held 5 bases outside the gene matches. This CDR3 comprises 15 residues. CDR1 and CDR2 (germline): MDHEN, SYDVKM. The CDR3 region is CASRATSGSTDTQYF. The CDR3 DNA reads as TGTGCCAGCAGAGCCACTAGCGGTAGCACAGATACGCAGTATTTT.

This clonotype was detected a few times. J is TRBJ1-3 and V is TRBV20-1; no clear D. Germline V gives CDR1 DFQATT, CDR2 SNEGSKA (reference sequence). This CDR3 spans 14 amino acids. Trimming removed 3 bases from V and 0 bases from J, with 9 bases in between. CDR3 sequence: CSARGAASGNTIYF. The DNA for the CDR3 is TGCAGTGCTAGGGGTGCCGCCTCTGGAAACACCATATATTTT.

This clonotype was counted only a few times. The gene calls are TRBV19 and TRBJ1-4; D unresolved. The V gene lost 4 bases and the J gene lost 7 bases, with 28 bases spanning the gap. This CDR3 contains 19 residues. CDR1 and CDR2 from the germline V gene are LNHDA and SQIVND (reference sequence). The CDR3 DNA is TGTGCCAGTAGTACCCTAAGCCCCTTGGGCCGGGAGGATCGTGAAAAACTGTTTTTT. The encoded protein is CASSTLSPLGREDREKLFF. The complete variable domain, with remaining parts taken from reference TRBV19 and TRBJ1-4, reads DGGITQSPKYLFRKEGQNVTLSCEQNLNHDAMYWYRQDPGQGLRLIYYSQIVNDFQKGDIAEGYSVSREKKESFPLTVTSAQKNPTAFYLCASSTLSPLGREDREKLFFGSGTQLSVL.

The chain links TRBV7-9 to TRBJ2-1; a possible D gene is TRBD1 (6 bases). CDR1 and CDR2 from the germline V gene are SEHNR and FQNEAQ (reference sequence). V lost 3 bases to trimming and J lost 6 bases, with 15 bases between them. The CDR3 length is 15 residues. In DNA, the CDR3 is TGTGCCAGCAGCTTGCAGGGGCAGGTAGCCAATGAGCAGTTCTTC. As protein: CASSLQGQVANEQFF.

The chain has TRBV25-1 and TRBJ1-3, with D possibly being TRBD1 (6 bases). Germline lookup yields CDR1 MGHDK and CDR2 SYGVNS. Trimming removed 2 bases from V and 7 bases from J, with 21 bases in between. The CDR3 is made up of 17 amino acids. The CDR3 protein is CASSETPVQGIGNTIYF. Written as DNA, the CDR3 is TGTGCCAGCAGTGAAACACCCGTACAGGGAATAGGCAACACCATATATTTT.

The sample holds a few counts of this clonotype. The chain couples TRBV5-1 to TRBJ1-5; no definite D call. This CDR3 is built from 15 residues. Germline V CDR1 and CDR2: SGHRS, YFSETQ. Trimming stripped 8 bases from V and 1 base from J, with 16 bases between. The CDR3 DNA reads as TGCGCCAGAAAAAGGGATGCTCAGAGCAATCAGCCCCAGCATTTT. Translation gives CARKRDAQSNQPQHF.

Many counts were recorded for this clonotype. This chain links TRBV2 with TRBJ1-5; D is unclear. The CDR3 runs 16 residues. V lost 2 bases to trimming and J lost 4 bases, with 15 bases between them. Per the germline V gene, CDR1 is SNHLY and CDR2 is FYNNEI. The CDR3 reads CASSERGLQSNQPQHF. The CDR3 nucleotides read TGTGCCAGCAGTGAAAGAGGGTTACAGTCAAATCAGCCCCAGCATTTT. Full variable domain (rest looked up from reference TRBV2 and TRBJ1-5): EPEVTQTPSHQVTQMGQEVILRCVPISNHLYFYWYRQILGQKVEFLVSFYNNEISEKSEIFDDQFSVERPDGSNFTLKIRSTKLEDSAMYFCASSERGLQSNQPQHFGDGTRLSIL.